This T cell receptor (beta chain) was identified in a study of Tregs in tolerant kidney transplant recipients. Profiled with immunoSEQ multiplex PCR; TCRdb holds only in-frame clones, not every one. The sample gives about 120,000 clones, about 90% of which show up once; around 0.58% is in the top ten. This CDR3 contains 13 residues. V shed 5 bases and J shed 1 base, with 9 bases lying between them. The germline V gene has CDR1 SGDLS and CDR2 YYNGEE. The genes are TRBV9 and TRBJ1-1; D is possibly TRBD1 (6 bases). Material: CD4+ T cells from blood. The TCR sequence derives from a human donor in good health. CDR3 in DNA: TGTGCCAGCAGATGGACAGAGAACACTGAAGCTTTCTTT. Translated: CASRWTENTEAFF.